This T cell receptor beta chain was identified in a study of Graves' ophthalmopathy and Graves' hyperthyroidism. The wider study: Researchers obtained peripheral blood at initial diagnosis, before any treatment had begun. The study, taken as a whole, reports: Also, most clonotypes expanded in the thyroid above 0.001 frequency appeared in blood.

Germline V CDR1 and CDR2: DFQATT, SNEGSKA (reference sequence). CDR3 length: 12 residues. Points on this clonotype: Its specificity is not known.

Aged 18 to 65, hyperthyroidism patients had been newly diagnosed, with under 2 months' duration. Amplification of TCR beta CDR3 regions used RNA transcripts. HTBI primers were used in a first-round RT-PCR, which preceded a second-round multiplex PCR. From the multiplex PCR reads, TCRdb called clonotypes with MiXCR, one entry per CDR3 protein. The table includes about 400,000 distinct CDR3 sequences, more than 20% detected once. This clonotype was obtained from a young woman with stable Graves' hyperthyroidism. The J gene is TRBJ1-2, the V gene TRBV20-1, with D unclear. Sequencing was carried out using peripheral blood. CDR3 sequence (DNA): TGCAGCCGAAGCAGTAATAACTATGGCTACACCTTC. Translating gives CSRSSNNYGYTF.